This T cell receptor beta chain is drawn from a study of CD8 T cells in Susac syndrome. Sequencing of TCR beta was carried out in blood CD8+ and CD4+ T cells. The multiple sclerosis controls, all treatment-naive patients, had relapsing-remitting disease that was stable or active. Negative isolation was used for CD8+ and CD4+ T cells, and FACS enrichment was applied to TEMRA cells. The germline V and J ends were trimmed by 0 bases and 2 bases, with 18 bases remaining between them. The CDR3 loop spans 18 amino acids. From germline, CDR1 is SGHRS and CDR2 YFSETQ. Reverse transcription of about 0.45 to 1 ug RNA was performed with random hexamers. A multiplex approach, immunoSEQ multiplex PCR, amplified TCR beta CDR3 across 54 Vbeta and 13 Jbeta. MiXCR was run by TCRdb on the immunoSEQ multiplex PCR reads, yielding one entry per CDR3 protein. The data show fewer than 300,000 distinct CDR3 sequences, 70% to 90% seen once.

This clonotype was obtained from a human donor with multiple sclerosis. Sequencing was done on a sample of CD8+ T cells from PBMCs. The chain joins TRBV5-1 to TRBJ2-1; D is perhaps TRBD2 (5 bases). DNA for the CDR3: TGCGCCAGCAGCTTGGCCACTCCAACTAGTTTTCCCTACAATGAGCAGTTCTTC. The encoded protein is CASSLATPTSFPYNEQFF.